The present T cell receptor beta chain was sequenced within a study of post-analysis software for immune sequencing data. Across the study: The cohort encompassed relapsing-remitting, secondary progressive and progressive-relapsing multiple sclerosis disease courses. Study-wide results and caveats: Among multiple sclerosis patients, normalized Chao1 diversity was significantly below that of controls. When patients were compared with controls, about 5 TRBV segments were more frequent, TRBV5-6, TRBV5-1 and TRBV20-1 among them.

Carried by the TCR beta cDNA libraries were unique molecular identifiers. T cells numbering 1 to 10 million gave rise to a few hundred thousand cDNA molecules. TCRdb reprocessed the PCR reads via MiXCR and lists one record per CDR3 protein. The data contain roughly 600,000 distinct CDR3 sequences, around 47% of them singletons. This CDR3 has 16 amino acids. Trimming removed 3 bases from V and 10 bases from J, with 22 bases in between. Germline assignment: CDR1 SGHTA and CDR2 FQGNSA. A word on this clonotype: Its antigen remains unknown.

Material: blood. The chain combines TRBV7-2 with TRBJ2-1; D tentatively fits TRBD1 or TRBD2 (5 bases each). The receptor was isolated from a girl aged 5-17 years with multiple sclerosis. The CDR3: CASSFVGTSGPYEQFF. CDR3 nucleotides: TGTGCCAGCAGCTTTGTCGGGACCTCTGGGCCTTACGAGCAGTTCTTC. Together with reference TRBV7-2 and TRBJ2-1, the CDR3 gives the full variable domain: GAGVSQSPSNKVTEKGKDVELRCDPISGHTALYWYRQSLGQGLEFLIYFQGNSAPDKSGLPSDRFSAERTGGSVSTLTIQRTQQEDSAVYLCASSFVGTSGPYEQFFGPGTRLTVL.